Listed below are T cell receptor beta chains from one sample, sequenced in a study of control samples from healthy donors and cancer patients. Produced via immunoSEQ multiplex PCR; TCRdb's table is partial and in-frame only. The table has 100,000 or so clones, roughly three quarters seen once. The sample was blood. Receptors originate from a woman in her thirties in good health. Both conserved end residues are trimmed from each CDR3. The D gene is left open where the match is weak. Some rows mark clone size as missing; the rest say once, few, many or name a class of expanded clone.

>-|TRBJ2-1|TRBD2|TRBV19
ASSIRRGGAYNEQF
>-|TRBJ2-3|-|TRBV6-4
ASSDYDTQY
>-|TRBJ2-5|TRBD1|TRBV7-9
ASSLATATGNQVTQY
>-|TRBJ1-1|-|TRBV5-4
ASSLLAQENTEAF
>-|TRBJ2-2|-|TRBV30
AWTQGPGELF
>few|TRBJ1-1|TRBD1|TRBV11-2
ASIYGQEAF
>-|TRBJ2-7|-|TRBV4-1
ASSRGDGTADNEQY
>-|TRBJ2-3|-|TRBV7-3
ASSSAVGGGDTQY
>few|TRBJ2-6|-|TRBV19
ASSRIGGPSGANVLT
>-|TRBJ1-1|-|TRBV19
ASNVGPTAF
>-|TRBJ2-3|-|TRBV24-1
ATSDPGDPRADTQY
>-|TRBJ2-5|TRBD2|TRBV15
ATSRDRGTSGTQY
>-|TRBJ2-7|-|TRBV7-6
ASSSFSRAGPKHEQY
>-|TRBJ2-5|-|TRBV7-8
ASSLAGGGTQY
>-|TRBJ1-1|-|TRBV6-5
ASSYALNTEAF
>-|TRBJ1-5|TRBD1|TRBV6-2/TRBV6-3
ASSYGTGNQPQH
>few|TRBJ1-2|-|TRBV5-4
ASHTMTNYGYT
>-|TRBJ1-3|-|TRBV5-1
ASSRTEPSSGNTIY
>-|TRBJ1-2|-|TRBV5-1
ASSSGRDRDSGYT
>-|TRBJ1-6|-|TRBV7-7
ASSLVWDVGWGSYNSPLH
>few|TRBJ2-2|-|TRBV7-7
ASSLRSDGGELF
>-|TRBJ2-3|-|TRBV6-6
ASSPPVRTTGTDTQY
>-|TRBJ1-1|-|TRBV10-1
ASRASGANTEAF
>few|TRBJ1-1|TRBD1|TRBV6-5
ASSYRIRGRNTEAF
>-|TRBJ2-2|-|TRBV19
ASSILGGLAGELF
>-|TRBJ1-1|-|TRBV18
ASSSAPVAGANTEAF
>once|TRBJ1-5|-|TRBV6-5
ASRATENSNQPQH
>-|TRBJ2-1|-|TRBV7-2
ASSGAGASSYNEQF
>-|TRBJ2-1|TRBD1|TRBV7-2
ASSPRTGFYNEQF
>-|TRBJ1-1|TRBD1|TRBV2
AGTGGDEMNTEAF
>-|TRBJ1-1|-|TRBV7-9
ASSATGGPNTEAF
>-|TRBJ2-3|TRBD2|TRBV7-6
ASSLRGGAGGPGDTQY
>-|TRBJ2-1|-|TRBV12-3/TRBV12-4
ASRRLSEQF
>-|TRBJ2-7|TRBD1|TRBV30
AWGTHGPTGGIHEQY
>-|TRBJ2-5|TRBD2|TRBV7-8
ASSSSVGLFQETQY
>many|TRBJ2-3|-|TRBV7-2
ASSRSTDTQY
>few|TRBJ1-1|-|TRBV12-5
ASGLGQRNTEAF
>once|TRBJ2-3|TRBD2|TRBV14
ASSLLAGVYTDTQY
>-|TRBJ1-5|-|TRBV19
ASSIDHRQAVNQPQH
>-|TRBJ1-3|-|TRBV5-6
ASSLAGTGGNTIY
>-|TRBJ2-2|-|TRBV9
ASGLPRGLNTGELF
>-|TRBJ2-7|TRBD1|TRBV4-3
ARPGQLYYEQY
>few|TRBJ1-2|-|TRBV6-6
ASSSDFLEGYT
>-|TRBJ2-3|-|TRBV2
ASSVFGQTDTQY
>-|TRBJ2-2|-|TRBV6-6
ASIGRNTGELF
>few|TRBJ1-5|-|TRBV19
ASSIGGNNQPQH
>many|TRBJ1-2|TRBD1|TRBV7-6
ASSAATGASDGYT
>-|TRBJ2-7|TRBD2|TRBV15
ATSTNPGGGYEQY
>-|TRBJ1-3|-|TRBV27
ASSLSTGSGNTIY
>-|TRBJ1-5|-|TRBV5-5
ASSKTVSNQPQH
>-|TRBJ1-4|TRBD1|TRBV10-2
AILPGGTAREWGKLF
>-|TRBJ1-5|TRBD1|TRBV4-3
ASSQGTGWYQPQH
>few|TRBJ1-2|-|TRBV19
ASSIQGGGYT
>-|TRBJ2-6|-|TRBV7-9
ASSFPPRRGSGANVLT